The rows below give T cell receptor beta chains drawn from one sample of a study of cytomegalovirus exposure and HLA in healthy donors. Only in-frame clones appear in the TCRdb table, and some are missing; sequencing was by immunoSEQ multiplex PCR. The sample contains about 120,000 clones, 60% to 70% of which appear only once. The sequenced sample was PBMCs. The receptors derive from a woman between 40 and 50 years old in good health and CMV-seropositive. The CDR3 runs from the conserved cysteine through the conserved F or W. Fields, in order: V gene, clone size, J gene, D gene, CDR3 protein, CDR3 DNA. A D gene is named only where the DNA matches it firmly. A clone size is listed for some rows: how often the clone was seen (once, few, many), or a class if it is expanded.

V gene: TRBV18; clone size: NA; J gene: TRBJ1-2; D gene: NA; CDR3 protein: CASSRGLNYGYTF; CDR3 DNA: TGTGCCAGCTCACGGGGCTTGAACTATGGCTACACCTTC
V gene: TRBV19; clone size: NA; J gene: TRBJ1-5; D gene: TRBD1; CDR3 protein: CASSTGGAQPQHF; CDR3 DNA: TGTGCCAGTAGCACAGGGGGCGCGCAGCCCCAGCATTTT
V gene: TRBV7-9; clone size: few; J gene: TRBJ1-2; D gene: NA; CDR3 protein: CASSLEGGRGYTF; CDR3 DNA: TGTGCCAGCAGCTTAGAGGGGGGGCGAGGCTACACCTTC
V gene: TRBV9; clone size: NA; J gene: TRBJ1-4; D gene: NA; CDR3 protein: CASSVATGGIEKLFF; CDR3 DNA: TGTGCCAGCAGCGTAGCTACGGGTGGCATTGAAAAACTGTTTTTT
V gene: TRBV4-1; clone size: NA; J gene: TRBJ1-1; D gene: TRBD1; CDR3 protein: CASSQGGQGYRNTEAFF; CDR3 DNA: TGCGCCAGCAGCCAAGGGGGACAGGGCTATCGGAACACTGAAGCTTTCTTT
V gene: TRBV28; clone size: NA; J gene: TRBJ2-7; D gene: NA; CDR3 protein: CATSTGPYEQYF; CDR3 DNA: TGTGCCACGTCGACAGGTCCCTACGAGCAGTACTTC
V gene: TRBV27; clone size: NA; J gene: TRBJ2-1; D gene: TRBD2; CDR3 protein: CASSIQGGPRNEQFF; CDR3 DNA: TGTGCCAGCTCCATTCAGGGAGGGCCTCGCAATGAGCAGTTCTTC
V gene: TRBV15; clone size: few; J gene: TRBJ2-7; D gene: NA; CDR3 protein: CATSRAEGEQYF; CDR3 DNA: TGTGCCACCAGCAGAGCCGAGGGCGAGCAGTACTTC
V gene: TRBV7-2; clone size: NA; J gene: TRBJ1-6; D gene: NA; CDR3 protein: CASSLAAGRLISPLHF; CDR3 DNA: TGTGCCAGCAGCTTAGCAGCAGGGCGGTTAATTTCACCCCTCCACTTT
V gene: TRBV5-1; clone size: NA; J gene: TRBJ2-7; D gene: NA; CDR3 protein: CASSRQVSYEQYF; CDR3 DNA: TGCGCCAGCAGCCGCCAGGTATCCTACGAGCAGTACTTC
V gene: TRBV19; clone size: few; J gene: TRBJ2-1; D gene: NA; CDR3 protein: CASSIDQYGEQFF; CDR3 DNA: TGTGCCAGTAGTATAGATCAATACGGGGAGCAGTTCTTC
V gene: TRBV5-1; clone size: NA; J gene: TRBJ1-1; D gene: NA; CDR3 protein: CASSLERAEAFF; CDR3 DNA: TGCGCCAGCAGCTTGGAGAGGGCTGAAGCTTTCTTT
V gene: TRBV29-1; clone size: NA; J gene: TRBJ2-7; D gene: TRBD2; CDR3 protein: CSVLAGDLEQYF; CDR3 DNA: TGCAGCGTTTTAGCGGGAGATCTCGAGCAGTACTTC
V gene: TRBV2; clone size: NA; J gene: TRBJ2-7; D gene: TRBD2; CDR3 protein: CASNGLAETYEQYF; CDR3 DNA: TGTGCCAGCAATGGACTAGCGGAGACCTACGAGCAGTACTTC
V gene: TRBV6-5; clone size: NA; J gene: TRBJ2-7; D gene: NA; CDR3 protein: CASRYPGQPYEQYF; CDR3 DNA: TGTGCCAGCAGATATCCGGGACAACCCTACGAGCAGTACTTC
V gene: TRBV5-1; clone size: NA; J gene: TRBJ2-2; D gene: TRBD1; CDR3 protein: CASSPDRAPGELFF; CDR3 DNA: TGCGCCAGCAGCCCTGACAGGGCCCCCGGGGAGCTGTTTTTT
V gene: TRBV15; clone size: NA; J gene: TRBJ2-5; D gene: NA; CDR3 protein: CATSRERPPRGSGETQYF; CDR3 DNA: TGTGCCACCAGCAGAGAGAGGCCGCCGAGAGGGTCAGGAGAGACCCAGTACTTC
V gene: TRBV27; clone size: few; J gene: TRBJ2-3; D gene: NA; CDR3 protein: CASSLLAGRSLDTQYF; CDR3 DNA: TGTGCCAGCAGTTTATTGGCAGGGCGTAGCTTAGATACGCAGTATTTT
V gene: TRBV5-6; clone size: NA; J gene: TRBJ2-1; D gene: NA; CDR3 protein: CASSYRIRTDDEQFF; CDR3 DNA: TGTGCCAGCAGCTACAGGATTCGAACAGACGATGAGCAGTTCTTC